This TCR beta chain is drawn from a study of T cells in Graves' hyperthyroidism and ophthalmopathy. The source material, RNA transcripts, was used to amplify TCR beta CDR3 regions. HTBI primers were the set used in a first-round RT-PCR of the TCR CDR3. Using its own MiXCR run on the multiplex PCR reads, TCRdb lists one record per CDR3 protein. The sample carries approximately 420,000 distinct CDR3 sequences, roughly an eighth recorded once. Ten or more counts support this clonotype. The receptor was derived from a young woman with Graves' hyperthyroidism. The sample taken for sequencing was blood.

The DNA for the CDR3 is TGCAGTGCTAGAGATTCCGCTTACACTGAAGCTTTCTTT. Translated, it gives CSARDSAYTEAFF. The chain employs TRBV20-1 and TRBJ1-1, with D unclear. The CDR3 consists of 13 residues. Trimming pared 0 bases from V and 3 bases from J, leaving 8 bases between. Germline lookup yields CDR1 DFQATT and CDR2 SNEGSKA (reference sequence).